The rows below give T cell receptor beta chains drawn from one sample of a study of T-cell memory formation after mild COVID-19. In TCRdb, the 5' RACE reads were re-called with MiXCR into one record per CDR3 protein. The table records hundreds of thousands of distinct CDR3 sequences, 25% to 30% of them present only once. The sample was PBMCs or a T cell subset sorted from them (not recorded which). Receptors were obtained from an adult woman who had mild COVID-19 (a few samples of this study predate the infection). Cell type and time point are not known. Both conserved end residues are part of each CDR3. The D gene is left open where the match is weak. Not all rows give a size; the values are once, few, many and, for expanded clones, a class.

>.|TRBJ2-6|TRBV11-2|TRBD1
CASSLDLGVRDSIPGANVLTF
TGTGCCAGCAGCTTAGATCTCGGAGTGAGGGACAGTATCCCCGGGGCCAACGTCCTGACTTTC
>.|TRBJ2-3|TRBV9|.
CASAYGSTDTQYF
TGTGCCAGCGCTTACGGTAGCACAGATACGCAGTATTTT
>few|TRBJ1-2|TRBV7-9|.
CASSLDGGRYTF
TGTGCCAGCAGCTTAGATGGGGGACGTTACACCTTC
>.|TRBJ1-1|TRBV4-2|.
CASSLVPGHLNTEAFF
TGTGCCAGCAGCCTTGTCCCGGGACACCTGAACACTGAAGCTTTCTTT
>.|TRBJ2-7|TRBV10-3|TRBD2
CAISPRTSGGPTYEQYF
TGTGCCATCAGCCCACGGACTAGCGGGGGGCCTACCTACGAGCAGTACTTC
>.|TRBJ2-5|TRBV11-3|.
CASSLARGLNGETQYF
TGTGCCAGCAGCTTAGCCCGGGGACTCAATGGAGAGACCCAGTACTTC
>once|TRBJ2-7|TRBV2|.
CASFRAAYEQYF
TGTGCCAGCTTCCGGGCAGCCTACGAGCAGTACTTC
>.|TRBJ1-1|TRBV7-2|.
CASSLMTGNTEAFF
TGTGCCAGCAGCTTGATGACAGGGAACACTGAAGCTTTCTTT
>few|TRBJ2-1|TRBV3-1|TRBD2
CASSPGLAGDNEQFF
TGTGCCAGCAGCCCCGGACTAGCGGGGGACAATGAGCAGTTCTTC
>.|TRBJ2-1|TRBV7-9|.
CASSPPGLPLNEQFF
TGTGCCAGCAGCCCGCCGGGGTTACCCTTAAATGAGCAGTTCTTC
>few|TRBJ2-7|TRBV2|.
CASSEGETYEQYF
TGTGCCAGCAGTGAGGGTGAAACCTACGAGCAGTACTTC
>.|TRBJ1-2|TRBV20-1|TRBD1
CSARDPDRGGYGYTF
TGCAGTGCTAGAGATCCCGACAGGGGGGGGTATGGCTACACCTTC
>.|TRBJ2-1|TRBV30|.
CAWSVKLGTTYNEQFF
TGTGCCTGGAGTGTTAAGCTGGGGACCACCTACAATGAGCAGTTCTTC
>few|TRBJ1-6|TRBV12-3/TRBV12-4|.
CASSFGGRGPLHF
TGTGCCAGCAGTTTTGGGGGGCGCGGACCCCTCCACTTT
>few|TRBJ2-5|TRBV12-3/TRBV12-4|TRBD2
CASSLSGLAGAPGWAQYF
TGTGCCAGCAGTTTATCTGGTCTAGCGGGGGCCCCCGGGTGGGCCCAGTACTTC
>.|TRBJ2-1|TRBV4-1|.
CASSQDRGASGSYNEQFF
TGCGCCAGCAGCCAAGATCGGGGGGCTAGCGGCTCCTACAATGAGCAGTTCTTC
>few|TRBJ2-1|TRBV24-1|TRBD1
CATNSGTGFDEQFF
TGTGCCACCAACTCCGGGACAGGGTTCGATGAGCAGTTCTTC
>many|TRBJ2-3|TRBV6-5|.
CASSYSGRRDTQYF
TGTGCCAGCAGTTATAGCGGAAGGCGGGATACGCAGTATTTT
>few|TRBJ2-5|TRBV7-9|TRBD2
CASSLGWASGSAETQYF
TGTGCCAGCAGCTTAGGGTGGGCTAGCGGGAGCGCGGAGACCCAGTACTTC
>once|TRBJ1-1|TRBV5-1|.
CASSRGRLNTEAFF
TGCGCCAGCTCAAGGGGACGGTTAAACACTGAAGCTTTCTTT
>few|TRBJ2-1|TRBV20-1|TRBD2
CRGTGRAYNEQFF
TGCAGGGGTACCGGGAGGGCTTACAATGAGCAGTTCTTC
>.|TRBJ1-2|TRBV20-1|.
CSARVQGLLGYTF
TGCAGTGCTAGAGTTCAGGGTCTTCTAGGCTACACCTTC
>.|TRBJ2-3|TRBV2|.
CASSETGTDTQYF
TGTGCCAGCAGTGAAACAGGGACAGATACGCAGTATTTT
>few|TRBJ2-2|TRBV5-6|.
CASIRRGVYTGELFF
TGTGCCAGCATCCGTCGCGGGGTCTACACCGGGGAGCTGTTTTTT
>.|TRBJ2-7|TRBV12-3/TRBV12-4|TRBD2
CASSLSAGGPEQYF
TGTGCCAGCAGTTTATCGGCGGGGGGGCCCGAGCAGTACTTC
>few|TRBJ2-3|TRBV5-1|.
CASSLGDPSTDTQYF
TGCGCCAGCAGCTTGGGGGACCCCAGCACAGATACGCAGTATTTT
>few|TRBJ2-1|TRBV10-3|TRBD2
CAIRPGTSGAVHNEQFF
TGTGCCATCAGACCCGGGACTAGCGGGGCCGTTCACAATGAGCAGTTCTTC
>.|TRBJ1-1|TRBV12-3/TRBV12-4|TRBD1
CASQGQVVKVF
TGTGCCAGCCAGGGACAGGTCGTGAAAGTCTTT
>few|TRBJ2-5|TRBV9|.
CASSVASQFWETQYF
TGTGCCAGCAGCGTAGCGTCCCAGTTCTGGGAGACCCAGTACTTC
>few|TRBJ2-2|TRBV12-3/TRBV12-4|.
CASSPTRSTTGELFF
TGTGCCAGCAGCCCGACAAGGAGTACCACCGGGGAGCTGTTTTTT
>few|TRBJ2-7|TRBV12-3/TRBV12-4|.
CASSLGGSGSYEQYF
TGTGCCAGCAGTTTAGGGGGTAGCGGCTCCTACGAGCAGTACTTC
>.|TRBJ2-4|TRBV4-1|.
CASSQGGIQYF
TGCGCCAGCAGCCAAGGGGGCATTCAGTACTTC
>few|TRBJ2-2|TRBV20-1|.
CSASSGGTGELFF
TGCAGTGCTAGTTCCGGGGGCACCGGGGAGCTGTTTTTT
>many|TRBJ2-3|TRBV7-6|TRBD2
CASSLGLAGSSTDTQYF
TGTGCCAGCAGCTTGGGACTAGCGGGGTCCAGCACAGATACGCAGTATTTT
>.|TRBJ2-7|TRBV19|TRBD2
CASSLETSGILSYEQYF
TGTGCCAGTAGTCTCGAGACTAGCGGGATCCTATCCTACGAGCAGTACTTC
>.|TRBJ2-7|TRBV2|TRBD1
CASSSTGNEQYF
TGTGCCAGCAGTTCGACAGGGAACGAGCAGTACTTC
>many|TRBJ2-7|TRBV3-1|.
CASSRTSYEQYF
TGTGCCAGCAGCCGTACTTCCTACGAGCAGTACTTC
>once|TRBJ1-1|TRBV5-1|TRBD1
CASSVDRVNTEAYF
TGCGCCAGCAGCGTGGACAGGGTTAACACTGAAGCTTACTTT
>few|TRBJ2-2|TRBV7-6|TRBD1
CASSPLRGHTGELFF
TGTGCCAGCAGCCCGCTCAGGGGGCACACCGGGGAGCTGTTTTTT
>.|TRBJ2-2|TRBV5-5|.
CASSLRSGQNTGELFF
TGTGCCAGCAGCTTGCGATCAGGGCAAAACACCGGGGAGCTGTTTTTT
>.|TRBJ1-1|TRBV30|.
CAWSWDPGNTEAFF
TGTGCCTGGAGTTGGGACCCCGGAAACACTGAAGCTTTCTTT
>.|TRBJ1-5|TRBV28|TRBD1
CASSFQGAFNQPQHF
TGTGCCAGCAGTTTTCAGGGGGCTTTCAATCAGCCCCAGCATTTT
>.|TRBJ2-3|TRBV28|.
CASSSLLDTQYF
TGTGCCAGCAGTTCACTACTAGATACGCAGTATTTT
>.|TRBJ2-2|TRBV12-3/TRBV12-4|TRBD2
CASSKSGLASSPGELFF
TGTGCCAGCAGCAAGTCGGGACTAGCGAGTAGCCCCGGGGAGCTGTTTTTT
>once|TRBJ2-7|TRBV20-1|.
CSAPTLRMGAYEQYF
TGCAGTGCTCCTACCTTAAGGATGGGGGCTTACGAGCAGTACTTC
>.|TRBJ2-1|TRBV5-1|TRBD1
CASSSGQVQLGEQFF
TGCGCCAGCAGCTCCGGACAGGTCCAACTGGGTGAGCAGTTCTTC
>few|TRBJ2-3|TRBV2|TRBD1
CASSRTGGADTQYF
TGTGCCAGCAGTCGGACAGGGGGGGCAGATACGCAGTATTTT
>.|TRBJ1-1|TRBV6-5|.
CASSWPGPGNTEAFF
TGTGCCAGCAGTTGGCCGGGACCGGGGAACACTGAAGCTTTCTTT
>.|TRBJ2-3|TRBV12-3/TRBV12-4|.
CASSLGGIADTQYF
TGTGCCAGCAGTTTAGGGGGGATCGCAGATACGCAGTATTTT
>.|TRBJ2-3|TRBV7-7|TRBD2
CASSREPSGPGSDTQYF
TGTGCTAGCAGCCGAGAACCTAGCGGACCCGGATCAGATACGCAGTATTTT
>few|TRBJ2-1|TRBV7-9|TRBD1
CASSLRDRDNYNEQFF
TGTGCCAGCAGCTTAAGGGACAGGGATAACTACAATGAGCAGTTCTTC
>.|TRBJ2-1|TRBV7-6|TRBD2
CASSLELAGGWLNEQFF
TGTGCCAGCAGCTTAGAACTAGCGGGAGGTTGGCTCAATGAGCAGTTCTTC
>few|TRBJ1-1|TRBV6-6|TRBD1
CASTRRDRGTEAFF
TGTGCCAGCACCCGGCGGGACAGGGGGACTGAAGCTTTCTTT
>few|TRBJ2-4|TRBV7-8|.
CASSLRQGLAKNIQYF
TGTGCCAGCAGCTTGAGACAAGGCCTAGCCAAAAACATTCAGTACTTC
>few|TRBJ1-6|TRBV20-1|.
CSARPGPLNSPLHF
TGCAGTGCTAGGCCGGGTCCACTTAATTCACCCCTCCACTTT
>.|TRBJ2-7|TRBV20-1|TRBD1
CSARGGQGPYEQYF
TGCAGTGCTAGGGGCGGACAGGGTCCCTACGAGCAGTACTTC
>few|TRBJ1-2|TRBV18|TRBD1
CASSPGQGALYGYTF
TGTGCCAGCTCCCCGGGACAGGGGGCCCTCTATGGCTACACCTTC
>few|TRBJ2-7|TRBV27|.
CASSLNRYYEQYF
TGTGCCAGCAGTTTAAACAGATACTACGAGCAGTACTTC
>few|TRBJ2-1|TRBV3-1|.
CASSQDPPHLATNEQFF
TGTGCCAGCAGCCAAGATCCCCCTCATCTAGCGACGAATGAGCAGTTCTTC
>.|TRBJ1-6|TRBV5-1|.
CASSSQDNSPLHF
TGCGCCAGCAGCTCACAGGATAATTCACCCCTCCACTTT